This T cell receptor (beta chain) was captured in a study of regulatory T cells in long-lasting Graves disease. Overall study results and limits: Fewer public clonotypes were shared by new patients (under 1,000) than by persistent patients (approximately 2,700).

This sample's time point: newly diagnosed GD, antithyroid drugs for less than 3 months. Scientists built the TCR library using RNA that was extracted from PBMCs. An endocrinology department in Xi'an, China, recruited the patients. This clonotype was observed at least ten times. Its target is unknown. Deletions cut 3 bases from V and 1 base from J, with 12 bases between. Germline CDR1 and CDR2: MDHEN and SYDVKM. The CDR3 is made up of 15 amino acids. Libraries of TCR beta came from iRepertoire HTBI primers plus Arm-PCR of CDR3 regions. TCRdb reanalysed the multiplex PCR reads using MiXCR and keeps one entry per CDR3 protein. The sample has about 400,000 distinct CDR3 sequences, roughly 16% seen once.

The V and J genes are TRBV28 and TRBJ1-1; tentatively, D is TRBD1 (5 bases). This specimen consisted of peripheral blood mononuclear cells (PBMCs), obtained at new diagnosis, from a patient treated with antithyroid drugs. The receptor was isolated from a female donor with Graves disease. CDR3 sequence reads: CASSFRRATNTEAFF. For the CDR3, the DNA is TGTGCCAGCAGTTTTCGCAGGGCTACGAACACTGAAGCTTTCTTT. Based on the CDR3 plus reference TRBV28 and TRBJ1-1, the full variable domain is DVKVTQSSRYLVKRTGEKVFLECVQDMDHENMFWYRQDPGLGLRLIYFSYDVKMKEKGDIPEGYSVSREKKERFSLILESASTNQTSMYLCASSFRRATNTEAFFGQGTRLTVV.